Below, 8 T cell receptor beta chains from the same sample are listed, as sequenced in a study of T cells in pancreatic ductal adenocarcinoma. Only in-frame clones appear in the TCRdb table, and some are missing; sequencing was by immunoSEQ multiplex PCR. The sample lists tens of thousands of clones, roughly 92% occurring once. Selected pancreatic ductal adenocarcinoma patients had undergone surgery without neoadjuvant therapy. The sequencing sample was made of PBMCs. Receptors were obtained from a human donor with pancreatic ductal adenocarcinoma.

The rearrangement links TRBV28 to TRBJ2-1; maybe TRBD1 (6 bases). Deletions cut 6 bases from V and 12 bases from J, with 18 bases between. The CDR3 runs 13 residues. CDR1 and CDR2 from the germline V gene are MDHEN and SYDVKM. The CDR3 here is CASSLGRRGGQFF. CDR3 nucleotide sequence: TGTGCCAGCAGCTTGGGTCGGAGAGGGGGGCAGTTCTTC.

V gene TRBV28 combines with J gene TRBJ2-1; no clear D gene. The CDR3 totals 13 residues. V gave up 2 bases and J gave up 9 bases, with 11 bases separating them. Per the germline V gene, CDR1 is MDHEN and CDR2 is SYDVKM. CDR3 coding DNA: TGTGCCAGCAGTTTAACCGCCTACGGTGAGCAGTTCTTC. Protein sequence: CASSLTAYGEQFF.

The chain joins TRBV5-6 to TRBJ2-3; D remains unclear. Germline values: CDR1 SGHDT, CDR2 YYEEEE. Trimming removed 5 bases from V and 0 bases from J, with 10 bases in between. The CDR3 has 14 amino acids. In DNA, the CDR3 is TGTGCCAGCAGTCATGCCGGGAGCACAGATACGCAGTATTTT. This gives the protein CASSHAGSTDTQYF.

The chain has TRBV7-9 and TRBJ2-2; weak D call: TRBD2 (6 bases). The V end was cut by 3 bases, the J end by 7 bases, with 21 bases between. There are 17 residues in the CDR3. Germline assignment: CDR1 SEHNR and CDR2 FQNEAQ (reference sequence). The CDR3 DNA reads TGTGCCAGCAGCTTCCAACGGGGAGCGGGCCTAAGCGGGGAGCTGTTTTTT. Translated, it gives CASSFQRGAGLSGELFF. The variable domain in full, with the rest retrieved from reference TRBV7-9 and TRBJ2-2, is DTGVSQNPRHKITKRGQNVTFRCDPISEHNRLYWYRQTLGQGPEFLTYFQNEAQLEKSRLLSDRFSAERPKGSFSTLEIQRTEQGDSAMYLCASSFQRGAGLSGELFFGEGSRLTVL.

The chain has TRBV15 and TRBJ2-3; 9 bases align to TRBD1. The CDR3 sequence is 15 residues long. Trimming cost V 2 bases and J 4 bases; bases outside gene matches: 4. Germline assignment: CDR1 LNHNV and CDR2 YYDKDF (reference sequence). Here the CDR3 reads CATSRTRQGADTQYF. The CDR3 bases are TGTGCCACCAGCAGAACCAGACAGGGGGCAGATACGCAGTATTTT.

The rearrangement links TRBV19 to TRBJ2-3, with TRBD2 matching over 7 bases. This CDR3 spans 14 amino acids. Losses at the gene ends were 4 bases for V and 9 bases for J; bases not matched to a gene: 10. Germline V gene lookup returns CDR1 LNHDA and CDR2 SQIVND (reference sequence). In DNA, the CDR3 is TGTGCCAGTAGTACCTCGGGAGGTCGGACGACGCAGTATTTT. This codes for CASSTSGGRTTQYF. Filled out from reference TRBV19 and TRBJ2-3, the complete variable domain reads DGGITQSPKYLFRKEGQNVTLSCEQNLNHDAMYWYRQDPGQGLRLIYYSQIVNDFQKGDIAEGYSVSREKKESFPLTVTSAQKNPTAFYLCASSTSGGRTTQYFGPGTRLTVL.

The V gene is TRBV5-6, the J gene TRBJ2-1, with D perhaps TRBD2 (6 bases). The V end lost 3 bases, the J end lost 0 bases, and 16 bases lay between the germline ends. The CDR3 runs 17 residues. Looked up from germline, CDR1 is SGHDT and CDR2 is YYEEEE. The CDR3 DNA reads TGTGCCAGCAGCTCCCCTCGGGAGCGGAACTCCTACAATGAGCAGTTCTTC. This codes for CASSSPRERNSYNEQFF.

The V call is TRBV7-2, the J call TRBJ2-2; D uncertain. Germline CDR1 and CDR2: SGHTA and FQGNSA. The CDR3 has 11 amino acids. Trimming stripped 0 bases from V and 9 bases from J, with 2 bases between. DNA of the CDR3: TGTGCCAGCAGCTTAGCCCGGGAGCTGTTTTTT. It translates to CASSLARELFF.